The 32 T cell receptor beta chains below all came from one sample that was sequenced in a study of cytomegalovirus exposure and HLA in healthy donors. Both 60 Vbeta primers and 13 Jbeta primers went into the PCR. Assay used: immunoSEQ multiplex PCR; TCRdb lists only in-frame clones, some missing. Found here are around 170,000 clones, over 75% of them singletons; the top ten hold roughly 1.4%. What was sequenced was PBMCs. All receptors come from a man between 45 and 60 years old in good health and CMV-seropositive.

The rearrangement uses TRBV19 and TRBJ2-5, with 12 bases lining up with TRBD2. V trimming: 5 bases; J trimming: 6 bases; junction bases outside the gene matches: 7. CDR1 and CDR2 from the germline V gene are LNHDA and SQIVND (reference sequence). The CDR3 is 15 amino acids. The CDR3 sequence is CASSPSLAGGKTQYF. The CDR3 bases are TGTGCCAGTAGTCCGTCACTAGCGGGGGGAAAGACCCAGTACTTC. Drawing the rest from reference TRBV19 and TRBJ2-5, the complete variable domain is DGGITQSPKYLFRKEGQNVTLSCEQNLNHDAMYWYRQDPGQGLRLIYYSQIVNDFQKGDIAEGYSVSREKKESFPLTVTSAQKNPTAFYLCASSPSLAGGKTQYFGPGTRLLVL.

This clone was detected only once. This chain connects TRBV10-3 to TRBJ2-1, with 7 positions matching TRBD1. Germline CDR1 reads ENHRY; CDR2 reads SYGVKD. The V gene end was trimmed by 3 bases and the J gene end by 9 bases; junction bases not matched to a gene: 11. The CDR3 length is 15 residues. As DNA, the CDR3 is TGTGCCATCAGTGATAGGGGGCGAGGGACCAGTGAGCAGTTCTTC. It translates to CAISDRGRGTSEQFF.

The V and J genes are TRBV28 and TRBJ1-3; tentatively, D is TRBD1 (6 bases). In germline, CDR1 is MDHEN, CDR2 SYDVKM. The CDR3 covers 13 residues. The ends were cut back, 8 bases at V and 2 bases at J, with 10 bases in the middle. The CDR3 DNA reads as TGTGCCAGCTACAGGGTAGCTGGAAACACCATATATTTT. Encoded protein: CASYRVAGNTIYF. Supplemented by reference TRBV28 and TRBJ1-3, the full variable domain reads DVKVTQSSRYLVKRTGEKVFLECVQDMDHENMFWYRQDPGLGLRLIYFSYDVKMKEKGDIPEGYSVSREKKERFSLILESASTNQTSMYLCASYRVAGNTIYFGEGSWLTVV.

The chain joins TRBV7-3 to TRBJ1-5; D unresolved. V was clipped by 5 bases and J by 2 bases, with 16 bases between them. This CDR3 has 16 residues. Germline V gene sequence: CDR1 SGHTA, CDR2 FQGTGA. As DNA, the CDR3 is TGTGCCAGCAGCCCCGACATGGGGAGGCGCAATCAGCCCCAGCATTTT. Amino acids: CASSPDMGRRNQPQHF.

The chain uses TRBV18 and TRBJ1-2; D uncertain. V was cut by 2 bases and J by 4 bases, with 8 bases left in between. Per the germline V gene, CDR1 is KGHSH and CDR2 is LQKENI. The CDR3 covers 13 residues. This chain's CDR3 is CASSPGGFYGYTF. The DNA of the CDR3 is TGTGCCAGCTCACCAGGAGGGTTCTATGGCTACACCTTC.

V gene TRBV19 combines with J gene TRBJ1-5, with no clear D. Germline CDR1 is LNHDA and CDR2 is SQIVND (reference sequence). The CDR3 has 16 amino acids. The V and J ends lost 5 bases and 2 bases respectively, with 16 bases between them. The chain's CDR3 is CASSFSIVRGNQPQHF. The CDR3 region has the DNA TGTGCCAGTAGTTTTTCGATCGTCCGAGGCAATCAGCCCCAGCATTTT.

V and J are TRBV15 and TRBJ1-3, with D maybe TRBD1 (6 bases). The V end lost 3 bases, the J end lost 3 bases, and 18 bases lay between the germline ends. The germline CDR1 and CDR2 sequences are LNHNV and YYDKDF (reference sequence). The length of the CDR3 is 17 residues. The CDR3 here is CATSREGGVTGGNTIYF. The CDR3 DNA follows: TGTGCCACCAGCAGGGAAGGGGGGGTAACTGGTGGAAACACCATATATTTT.

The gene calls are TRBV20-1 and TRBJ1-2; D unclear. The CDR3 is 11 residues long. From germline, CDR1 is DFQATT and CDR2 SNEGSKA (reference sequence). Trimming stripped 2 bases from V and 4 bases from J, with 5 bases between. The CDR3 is CSARYGYGYTF. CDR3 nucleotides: TGCAGTGCTAGATACGGCTATGGCTACACCTTC.

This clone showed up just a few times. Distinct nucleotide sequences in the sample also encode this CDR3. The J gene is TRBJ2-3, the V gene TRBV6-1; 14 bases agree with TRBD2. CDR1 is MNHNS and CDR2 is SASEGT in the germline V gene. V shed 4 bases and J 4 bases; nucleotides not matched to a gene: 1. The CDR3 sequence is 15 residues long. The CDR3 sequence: CASSGLAGGPDTQYF. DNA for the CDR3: TGTGCCAGCAGTGGACTAGCGGGGGGGCCAGATACGCAGTATTTT.

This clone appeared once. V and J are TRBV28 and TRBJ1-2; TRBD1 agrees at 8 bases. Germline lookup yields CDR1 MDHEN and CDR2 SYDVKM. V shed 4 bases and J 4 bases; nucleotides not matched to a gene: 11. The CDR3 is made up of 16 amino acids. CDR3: CASSSAGAGGPYGYTF. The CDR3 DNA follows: TGTGCCAGCAGTTCCGCCGGGGCAGGGGGCCCCTATGGCTACACCTTC.

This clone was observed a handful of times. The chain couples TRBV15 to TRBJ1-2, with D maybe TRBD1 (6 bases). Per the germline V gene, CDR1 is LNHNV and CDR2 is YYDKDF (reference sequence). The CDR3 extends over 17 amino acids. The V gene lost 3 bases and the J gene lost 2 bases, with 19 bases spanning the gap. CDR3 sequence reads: CATSSSKPRTVNYGYTF. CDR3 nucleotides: TGTGCCACCAGCAGCTCTAAACCTCGGACAGTCAACTATGGCTACACCTTC. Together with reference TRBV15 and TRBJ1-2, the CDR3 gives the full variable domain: DAMVIQNPRYQVTQFGKPVTLSCSQTLNHNVMYWYQQKSSQAPKLLFHYYDKDFNNEADTPDNFQSRRPNTSFCFLDIRSPGLGDTAMYLCATSSSKPRTVNYGYTFGSGTRLTVV.

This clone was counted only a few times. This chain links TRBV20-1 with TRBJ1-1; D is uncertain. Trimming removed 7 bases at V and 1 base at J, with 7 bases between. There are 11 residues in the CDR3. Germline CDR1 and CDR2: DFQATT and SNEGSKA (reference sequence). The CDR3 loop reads CSGPENTEAFF. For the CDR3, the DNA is TGCAGTGGTCCAGAGAACACTGAAGCTTTCTTT.

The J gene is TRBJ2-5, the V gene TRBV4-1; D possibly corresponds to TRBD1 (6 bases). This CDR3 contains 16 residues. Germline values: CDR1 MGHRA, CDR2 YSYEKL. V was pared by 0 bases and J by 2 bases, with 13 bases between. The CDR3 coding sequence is TGCGCCAGCAGCCAAGATGAGAATGGACAGCAAGAGACCCAGTACTTC. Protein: CASSQDENGQQETQYF.

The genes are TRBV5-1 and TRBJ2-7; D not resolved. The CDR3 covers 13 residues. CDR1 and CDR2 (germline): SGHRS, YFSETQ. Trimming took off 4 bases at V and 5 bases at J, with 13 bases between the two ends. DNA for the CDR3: TGCGCCAGCAGCACGGAGACGGGTAACGAGCAGTACTTC. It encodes CASSTETGNEQYF.

The DNA of the CDR3 is TGTGCCAGCAGCGTAGAAGAGGTTACTGAAGCTTTCTTT. Its protein is CASSVEEVTEAFF. The genes are TRBV9 and TRBJ1-1; D not certain. The V gene's germline CDR1 is SGDLS and CDR2 YYNGEE. The CDR3 is 13 amino acids. Trimming cost V 0 bases and J 5 bases, with 8 bases left between them.

CDR3 protein: CASRGLAGVTGELFF. CDR3 sequence (DNA): TGTGCCAGCAGGGGACTAGCGGGAGTTACCGGGGAGCTGTTTTTT. The V gene is TRBV2, the J gene TRBJ2-2, with TRBD2 matching 14 bases. Germline CDR1 and CDR2: SNHLY and FYNNEI. This CDR3 has 15 residues. J lost 5 bases, V lost 6 bases, and 2 bases had no gene match.

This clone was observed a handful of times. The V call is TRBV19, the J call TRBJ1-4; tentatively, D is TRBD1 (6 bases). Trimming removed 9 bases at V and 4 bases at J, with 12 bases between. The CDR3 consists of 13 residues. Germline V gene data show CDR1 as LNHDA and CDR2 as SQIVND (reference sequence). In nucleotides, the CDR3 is TGTGCCAGCAGAGGGGGTAGTAATGAAAAACTGTTTTTT. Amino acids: CASRGGSNEKLFF. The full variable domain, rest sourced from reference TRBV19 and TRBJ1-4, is DGGITQSPKYLFRKEGQNVTLSCEQNLNHDAMYWYRQDPGQGLRLIYYSQIVNDFQKGDIAEGYSVSREKKESFPLTVTSAQKNPTAFYLCASRGGSNEKLFFGSGTQLSVL.

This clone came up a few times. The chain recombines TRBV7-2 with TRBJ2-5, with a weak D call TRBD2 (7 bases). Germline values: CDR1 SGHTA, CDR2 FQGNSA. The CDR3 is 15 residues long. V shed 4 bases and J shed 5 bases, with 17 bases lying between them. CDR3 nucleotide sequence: TGTGCCAGCAGCTATCAAAGGGGGGGTGGGGAGACCCAGTACTTC. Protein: CASSYQRGGGETQYF.

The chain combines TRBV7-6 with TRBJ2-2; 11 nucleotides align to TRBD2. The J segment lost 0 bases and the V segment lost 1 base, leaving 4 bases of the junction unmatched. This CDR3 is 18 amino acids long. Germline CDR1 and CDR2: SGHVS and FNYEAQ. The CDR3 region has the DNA TGTGCCAGCAGCTTAGTCGGGACTAGCGGTACGAACACCGGGGAGCTGTTTTTT. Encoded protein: CASSLVGTSGTNTGELFF.

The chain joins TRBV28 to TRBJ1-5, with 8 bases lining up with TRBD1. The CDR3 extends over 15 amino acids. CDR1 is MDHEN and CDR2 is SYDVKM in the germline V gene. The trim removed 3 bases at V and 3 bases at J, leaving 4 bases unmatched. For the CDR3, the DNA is TGTGCCAGCAGTTTCCCAGGGGGCTTCAATCAGCCCCAGCATTTT. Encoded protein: CASSFPGGFNQPQHF. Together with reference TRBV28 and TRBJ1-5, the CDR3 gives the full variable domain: DVKVTQSSRYLVKRTGEKVFLECVQDMDHENMFWYRQDPGLGLRLIYFSYDVKMKEKGDIPEGYSVSREKKERFSLILESASTNQTSMYLCASSFPGGFNQPQHFGDGTRLSIL.

This CDR3 reads CASRRGGNSGNEQFF. DNA of the CDR3: TGCGCCAGCAGAAGGGGGGGGAATTCGGGCAATGAGCAGTTCTTC. The genes are TRBV4-1 and TRBJ2-1; D perhaps matches TRBD2 (7 bases). The germline V and J ends were trimmed by 6 bases and 6 bases, with 18 bases remaining between them. The CDR3 runs 15 residues. CDR1 is MGHRA and CDR2 is YSYEKL in the germline V gene.

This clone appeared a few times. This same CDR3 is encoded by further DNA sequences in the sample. The CDR3 spells CSVRTSGAYEQYF. The CDR3, as DNA: TGCAGCGTTCGGACTAGCGGAGCCTACGAGCAGTACTTC. This chain uses TRBV29-1 with TRBJ2-7; the match to TRBD2 covers 10 bases. CDR3 length equals 13 residues. Germline V gene sequence: CDR1 SQVTM, CDR2 ANQGSEA. The V and J ends lost 5 bases and 2 bases, in that order; junction bases with no gene match: 3.

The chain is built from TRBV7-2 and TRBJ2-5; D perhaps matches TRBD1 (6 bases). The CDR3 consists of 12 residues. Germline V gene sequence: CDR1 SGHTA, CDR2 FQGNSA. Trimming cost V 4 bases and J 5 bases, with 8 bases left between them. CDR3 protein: CASSSGVETQYF. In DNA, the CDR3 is TGTGCCAGCAGCTCAGGGGTGGAGACCCAGTACTTC.

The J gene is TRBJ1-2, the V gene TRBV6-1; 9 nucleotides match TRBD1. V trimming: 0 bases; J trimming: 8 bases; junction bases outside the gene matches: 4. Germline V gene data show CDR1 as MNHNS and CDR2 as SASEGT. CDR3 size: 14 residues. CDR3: CASSEAQGAGGYTF. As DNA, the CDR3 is TGTGCCAGCAGTGAAGCACAGGGGGCGGGCGGCTACACCTTC.

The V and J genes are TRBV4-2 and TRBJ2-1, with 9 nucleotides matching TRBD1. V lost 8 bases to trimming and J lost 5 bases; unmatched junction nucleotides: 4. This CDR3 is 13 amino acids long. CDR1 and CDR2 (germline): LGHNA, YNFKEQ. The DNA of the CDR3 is TGTGCCAGCCGGACAGGGGAAAACAATGAGCAGTTCTTC. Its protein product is CASRTGENNEQFF.

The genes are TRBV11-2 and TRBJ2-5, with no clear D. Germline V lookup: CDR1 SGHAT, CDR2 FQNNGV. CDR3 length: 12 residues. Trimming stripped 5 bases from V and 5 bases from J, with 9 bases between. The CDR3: CASSASSETQYF. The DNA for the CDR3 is TGTGCCAGCAGCGCCAGTTCCGAGACCCAGTACTTC.

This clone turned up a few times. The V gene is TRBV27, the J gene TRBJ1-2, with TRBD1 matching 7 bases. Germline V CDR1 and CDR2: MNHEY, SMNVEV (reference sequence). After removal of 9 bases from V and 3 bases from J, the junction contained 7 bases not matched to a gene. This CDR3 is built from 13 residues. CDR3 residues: CASSGQNDYGYTF. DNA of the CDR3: TGTGCCAGTTCGGGACAGAACGACTATGGCTACACCTTC.

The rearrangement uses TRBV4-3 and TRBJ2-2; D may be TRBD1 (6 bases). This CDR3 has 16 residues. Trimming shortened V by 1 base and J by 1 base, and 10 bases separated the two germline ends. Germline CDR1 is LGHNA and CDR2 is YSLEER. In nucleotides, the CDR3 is TGCGCCAGCAGCCAAGGCCGGACAGTGAACACCGGGGAGCTGTTTTTT. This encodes CASSQGRTVNTGELFF.

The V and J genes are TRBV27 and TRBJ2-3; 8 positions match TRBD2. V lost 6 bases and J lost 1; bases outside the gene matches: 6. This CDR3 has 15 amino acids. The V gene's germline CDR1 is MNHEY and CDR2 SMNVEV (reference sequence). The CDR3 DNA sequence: TGTGCCAGCAGCCTTAGCGGGGCGGGCACAGATACGCAGTATTTT. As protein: CASSLSGAGTDTQYF.

CDR3 DNA sequence: TGTGCCAGCAGTTTATCAGGTCCCGGGACTCCTAATTCACCCCTCCACTTT. Protein product: CASSLSGPGTPNSPLHF. The gene calls are TRBV27 and TRBJ1-6; D possibly corresponds to TRBD1 (5 bases). This CDR3 is 17 amino acids long. Per germline, CDR1 MNHEY and CDR2 SMNVEV (reference sequence). V lost 0 bases to trimming and J lost 6 bases, with 15 bases between them.

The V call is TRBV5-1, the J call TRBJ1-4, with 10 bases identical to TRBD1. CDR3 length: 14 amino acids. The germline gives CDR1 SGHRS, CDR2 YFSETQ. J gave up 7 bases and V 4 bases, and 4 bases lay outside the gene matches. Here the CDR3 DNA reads TGCGCCAGCAGCAGACAGGGGGCTGGTGAAAAACTGTTTTTT. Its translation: CASSRQGAGEKLFF. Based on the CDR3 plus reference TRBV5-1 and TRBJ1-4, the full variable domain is KAGVTQTPRYLIKTRGQQVTLSCSPISGHRSVSWYQQTPGQGLQFLFEYFSETQRNKGNFPGRFSGRQFSNSRSEMNVSTLELGDSALYLCASSRQGAGEKLFFGSGTQLSVL.

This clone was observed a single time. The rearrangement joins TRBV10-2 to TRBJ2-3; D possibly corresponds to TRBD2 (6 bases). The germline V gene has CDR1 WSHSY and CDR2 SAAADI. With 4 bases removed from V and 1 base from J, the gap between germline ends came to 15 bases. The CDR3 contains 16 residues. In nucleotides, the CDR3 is TGCGCCAGCAGTGGGTGGACGGAGGGGCGCACAGATACGCAGTATTTT. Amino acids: CASSGWTEGRTDTQYF.